The T cell receptor beta chain described here comes from a study of blood T cells in healthy people across ages. Germline V CDR1 and CDR2: SGHTA, FQGNSA. The CDR3 has 14 amino acids. Trimming took off 8 bases at V and 2 bases at J, with 10 bases between the two ends. The use of a sample-barcoded 5' primer and a J-beta primer mix characterized a second PCR of 7 to 11 cycles. TCRdb fed the 5' RACE reads into MiXCR, producing one record per CDR3 protein. Of about a million distinct CDR3 sequences listed, roughly 47% are singletons. V gene TRBV7-2 combines with J gene TRBJ2-6; tentative D call: TRBD2 (6 bases). The TCR originated in a woman in her fifties or sixties in good health. Material for sequencing was blood. Written as DNA, the CDR3 is TGTGCCAGCTCCGGGAGCACTGGGGCCAACGTCCTGACTTTC. This codes for CASSGSTGANVLTF.